This TCR beta chain was identified in a study of Graves' ophthalmopathy and Graves' hyperthyroidism. Concerning this clonotype itself: Antigen specificity is unknown.

Whole-study findings and limits: Most thyroid-expanded clonotypes exceeding 0.001 frequency were also found in blood. Separation of ophthalmopathy from stable hyperthyroidism was achieved by a 13-signature model, at approximately 87% sensitivity and just over 80% specificity. At around 68% sensitivity and approximately 72% specificity, the model predicted progression of the ophthalmopathy.

Amplification of the TCR beta CDR3 regions used RNA transcripts (as template). RT-PCR was first run with HTBI primers, then multiplex PCR in a second round. MiXCR, applied by TCRdb to the multiplex PCR reads, yields one record per CDR3 protein. The sample has around 660,000 distinct CDR3 sequences; about two fifths are singletons. The V end lost 4 bases, the J end lost 5 bases, and 14 bases lay between the germline ends. Per germline, CDR1 ENHRY and CDR2 SYGVKD. The CDR3 sequence is 14 residues long. The gene calls are TRBV10-3 and TRBJ1-1; TRBD1 might be the D (6 bases). Material: peripheral blood. The sequence derives from an adult man with Graves' ophthalmopathy. The CDR3 nucleotides read TGTGCCATCAGTGCGAGGGGGGAAGGGACTGAAGCTTTCTTT. Its translation is CAISARGEGTEAFF.